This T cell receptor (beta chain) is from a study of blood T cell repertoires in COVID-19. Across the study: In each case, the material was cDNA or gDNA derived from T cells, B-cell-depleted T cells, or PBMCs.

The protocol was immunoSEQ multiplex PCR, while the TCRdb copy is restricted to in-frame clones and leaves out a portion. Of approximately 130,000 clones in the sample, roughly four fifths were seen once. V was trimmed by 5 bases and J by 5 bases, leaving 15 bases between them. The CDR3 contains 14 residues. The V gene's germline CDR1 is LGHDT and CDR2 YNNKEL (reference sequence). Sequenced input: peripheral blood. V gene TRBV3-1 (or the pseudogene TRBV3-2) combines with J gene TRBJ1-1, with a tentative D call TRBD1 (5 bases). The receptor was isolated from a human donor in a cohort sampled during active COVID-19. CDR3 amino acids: CASSNRGGGTEAFF. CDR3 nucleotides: TGTGCCAGCAGCAATCGCGGGGGGGGAACTGAAGCTTTCTTT.